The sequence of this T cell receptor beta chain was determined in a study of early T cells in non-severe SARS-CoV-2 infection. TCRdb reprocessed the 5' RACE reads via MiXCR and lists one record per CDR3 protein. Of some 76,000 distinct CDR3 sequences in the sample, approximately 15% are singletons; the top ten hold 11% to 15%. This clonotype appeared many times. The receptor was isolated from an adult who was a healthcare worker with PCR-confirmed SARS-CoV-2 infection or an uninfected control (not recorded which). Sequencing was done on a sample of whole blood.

This CDR3 is CASSPARDQEETQYF. In DNA form, the CDR3 reads TGTGCCAGCAGCCCAGCCCGGGACCAGGAAGAGACCCAGTACTTC. The J gene is TRBJ2-5, the V gene TRBV7-4, with D tentatively TRBD1 or TRBD2 (5 bases each). Germline CDR1 is SGHVT and CDR2 is SQSDAQ. V dropped 5 bases and J dropped 3 bases, with 16 bases sitting between them. CDR3 length: 15 residues.